This T cell receptor (beta chain) emerged from a study of blood T cell repertoires in COVID-19. Looking at the study overall: Sources were T cells, B-cell-depleted T cells, or PBMCs; the material itself was cDNA or gDNA.

Here immunoSEQ multiplex PCR was the method, and the copy in TCRdb shows in-frame clones only, minus some. The sample records a few hundred thousand clones, approximately 81% being singletons. Germline assignment: CDR1 MNHEY and CDR2 SVGAGI. With V trimmed by 6 bases and J by 5 bases, 8 bases remained unmatched. The CDR3 contains 14 residues. V is TRBV6-5 and J is TRBJ2-3; 7 bases map to TRBD2. The TCR was taken from a man aged 55 to 70 with acute or convalescent COVID-19. Sequencing used peripheral blood. The CDR3 DNA is TGTGCCAGCAGCGCGACTAGCCTGGGAGATACGCAGTATTTT. Translated: CASSATSLGDTQYF.